This T cell receptor beta chain stems from a study of post-analysis software for immune sequencing data. Study-level points and caveats: Higher frequency in patients than in controls was seen for about five TRBV segments, with TRBV5-6, TRBV5-1 and TRBV20-1 among them.

Presence of unique molecular identifiers characterized the TCR beta cDNA libraries. MiXCR, applied by TCRdb to the PCR reads, yields one record per CDR3 protein. The table records approximately 260,000 distinct CDR3 sequences, around 34% of them present only once. Regarding this clonotype: Its antigen remains unidentified.

V lost 8 bases, J lost 0 bases, and 6 bases stayed unmatched. Germline CDR1 reads ENHRY; CDR2 reads SYGVKD. The CDR3 runs 15 residues. The receptor's source is a girl aged 10 to 17 with multiple sclerosis. This chain joins TRBV10-3 and TRBJ2-5; 10 bases are shared with TRBD1. The specimen sequenced was blood. CDR3 sequence: CAIRGTGANQETQYF. The CDR3 region has the DNA TGTGCCATCCGTGGGACAGGGGCAAACCAAGAGACCCAGTACTTC.